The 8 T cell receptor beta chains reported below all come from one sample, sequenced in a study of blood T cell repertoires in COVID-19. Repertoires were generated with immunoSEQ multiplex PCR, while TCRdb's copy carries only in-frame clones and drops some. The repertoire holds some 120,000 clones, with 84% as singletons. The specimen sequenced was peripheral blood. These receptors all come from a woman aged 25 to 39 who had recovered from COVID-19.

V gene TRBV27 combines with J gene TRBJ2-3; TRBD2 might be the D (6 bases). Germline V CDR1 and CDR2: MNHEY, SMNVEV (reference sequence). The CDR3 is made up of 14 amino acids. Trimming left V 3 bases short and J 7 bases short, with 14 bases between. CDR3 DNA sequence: TGTGCCAGCAGTTTGATCCGGGACTTCCATACGCAGTATTTT. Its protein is CASSLIRDFHTQYF.

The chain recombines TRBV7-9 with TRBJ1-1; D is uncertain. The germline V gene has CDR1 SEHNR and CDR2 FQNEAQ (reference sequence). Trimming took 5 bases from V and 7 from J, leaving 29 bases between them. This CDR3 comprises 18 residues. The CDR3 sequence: CASSPHMGQSSRRIEAFF. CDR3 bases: TGTGCCAGCAGCCCACATATGGGTCAGTCTTCCAGGAGGATTGAAGCTTTCTTT.

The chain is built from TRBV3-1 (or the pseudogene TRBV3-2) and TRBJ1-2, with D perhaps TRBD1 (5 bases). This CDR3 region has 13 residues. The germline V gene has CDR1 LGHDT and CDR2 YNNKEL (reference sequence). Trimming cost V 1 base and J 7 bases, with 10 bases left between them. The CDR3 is CASSQVGQGGYTF. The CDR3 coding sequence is TGTGCCAGCAGCCAAGTAGGGCAGGGTGGCTACACCTTC.

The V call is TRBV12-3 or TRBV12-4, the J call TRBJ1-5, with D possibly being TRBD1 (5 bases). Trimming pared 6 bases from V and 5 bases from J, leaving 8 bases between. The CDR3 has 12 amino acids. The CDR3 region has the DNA TGTGCCAGCAGGACACAGGATCAGCCCCAGCATTTT. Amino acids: CASRTQDQPQHF.

The CDR3 DNA sequence: TGTGCCAGTAGTGATGGGGCGGGAGTGGGGAATGAGCAGTTCTTC. Translation gives CASSDGAGVGNEQFF. This chain joins TRBV19 and TRBJ2-1; TRBD2 aligns across 7 bases. Germline V lookup: CDR1 LNHDA, CDR2 SQIVND (reference sequence). This CDR3 is built from 15 residues. V was pared by 5 bases and J by 7 bases, with 11 bases of the junction left unmatched.

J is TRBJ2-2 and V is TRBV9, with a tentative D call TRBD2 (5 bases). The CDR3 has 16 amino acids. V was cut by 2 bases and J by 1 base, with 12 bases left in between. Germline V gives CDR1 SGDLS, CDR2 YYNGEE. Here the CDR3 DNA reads TGTGCCAGCAGCGTGTTGGACTCGGTGAACACCGGGGAGCTGTTTTTT. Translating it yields CASSVLDSVNTGELFF.

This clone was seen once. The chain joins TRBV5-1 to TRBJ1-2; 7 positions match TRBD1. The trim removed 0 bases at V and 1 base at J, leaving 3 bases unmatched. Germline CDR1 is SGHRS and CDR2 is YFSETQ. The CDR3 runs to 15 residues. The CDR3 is CASSLAGTDNYGYTF. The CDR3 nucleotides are TGCGCCAGCAGCTTGGCCGGGACAGATAACTATGGCTACACCTTC.

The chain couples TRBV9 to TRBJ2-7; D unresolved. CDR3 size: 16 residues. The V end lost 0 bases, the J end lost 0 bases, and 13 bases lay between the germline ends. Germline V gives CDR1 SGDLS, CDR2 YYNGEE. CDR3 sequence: CASSVAGAASSYEQYF. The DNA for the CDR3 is TGTGCCAGCAGCGTAGCCGGCGCAGCGAGCTCCTACGAGCAGTACTTC.